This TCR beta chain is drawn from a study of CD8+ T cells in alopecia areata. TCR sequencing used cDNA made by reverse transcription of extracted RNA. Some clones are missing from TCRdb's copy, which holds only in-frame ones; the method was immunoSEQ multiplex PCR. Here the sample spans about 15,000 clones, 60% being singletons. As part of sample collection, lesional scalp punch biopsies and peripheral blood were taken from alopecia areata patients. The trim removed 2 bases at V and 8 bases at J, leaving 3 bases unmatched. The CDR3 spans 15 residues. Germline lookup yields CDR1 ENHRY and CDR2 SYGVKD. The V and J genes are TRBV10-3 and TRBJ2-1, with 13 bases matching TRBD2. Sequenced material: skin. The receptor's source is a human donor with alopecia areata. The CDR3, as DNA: TGTGCCATCAGTGAGACTAGCGGGAGGGCCTATGAGCAGTTCTTC. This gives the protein CAISETSGRAYEQFF.